This entry lists 18 T cell receptor beta chains sequenced from one sample in a study of T cell responses to AZD1222 COVID-19 vaccine. Profiled with immunoSEQ multiplex PCR; TCRdb holds only in-frame clones, not every one. The table has some 120,000 clones, 88% seen once. Specimen: peripheral blood, collected 28 days after the second AZD1222 dose. All receptors come from an adult who received the AZD1222 COVID-19 vaccine.

V gene TRBV21-1 combines with J gene TRBJ1-5. TRBV21-1 is recorded as a pseudogene. The CDR3 is 19 amino acids. The CDR3 here is CASSKGGGGTATTNQPQHF. Written as DNA, the CDR3 is TGTGCCAGCAGCAAAGGGGGAGGCGGGACTGCTACAACGAATCAGCCCCAGCATTTT.

CDR3 sequence reads: CAISHQDNLHTGNTIYF. In nucleotides, the CDR3 is TGTGCCATCAGTCATCAGGATAACCTACACACTGGAAACACCATATATTTT. The rearrangement joins TRBV10-3 to TRBJ1-3; D gene uncertain. V lost 5 bases and J 2 bases, leaving 19 bases between the germline ends. The CDR3 has 17 amino acids. Germline V gives CDR1 ENHRY, CDR2 SYGVKD.

V gene TRBV6-2 or TRBV6-3 combines with J gene TRBJ1-5, with a tentative D call TRBD1 (5 bases). Per the germline V gene, CDR1 is MNHEY and CDR2 is SVGEGT. The ends were cut back, 2 bases at V and 7 bases at J, with 6 bases in the middle. The CDR3 is 12 amino acids. Written as DNA, the CDR3 is TGTGCCAGCAGTTACAGGGACCAGCCCCAGCATTTT. Protein: CASSYRDQPQHF.

The rearrangement uses TRBV18 and TRBJ2-1; 7 bases align to TRBD1. The CDR3 runs 15 residues. Germline CDR1 and CDR2: KGHSH and LQKENI. The trim removed 3 bases at V and 4 bases at J, leaving 6 bases unmatched. The CDR3 DNA sequence: TGTGCCAGCTCACCGCCCGGGACAGCTTACAATGAGCAGTTCTTC. This sequence encodes CASSPPGTAYNEQFF.

The J gene is TRBJ2-2, the V gene TRBV29-1, with no clear D. Germline CDR1 reads SQVTM; CDR2 reads ANQGSEA. The CDR3 totals 14 residues. V was cut by 5 bases and J by 0 bases, with 10 bases left in between. CDR3 in amino acids: CSVSVESNTGELFF. The DNA of the CDR3 is TGCAGCGTTAGCGTGGAATCGAACACCGGGGAGCTGTTTTTT.

The gene calls are TRBV6-6 and TRBJ1-4; D gene unclear. The V and J ends lost 5 bases and 7 bases respectively, with 17 bases between them. CDR3 length: 15 residues. The V gene's germline CDR1 is MNHNY and CDR2 SVGAGI (reference sequence). CDR3: CASSAWGTEIEKLFF. DNA for the CDR3: TGTGCCAGCAGTGCGTGGGGAACAGAAATTGAAAAACTGTTTTTT.

This clone appeared a single time. This chain joins TRBV7-2 and TRBJ2-3; D ambiguous. The germline CDR1 and CDR2 sequences are SGHTA and FQGNSA. This CDR3 spans 12 amino acids. The V and J ends lost 5 bases and 6 bases respectively, with 9 bases between them. CDR3 coding DNA: TGTGCCAGCAGCCCTTCAAGGGATACGCAGTATTTT. Protein sequence: CASSPSRDTQYF.

This clone appeared a single time. The genes are TRBV3-1 (or the pseudogene TRBV3-2) and TRBJ1-2, with D uncertain. The CDR3 spans 14 residues. CDR1 is LGHDT and CDR2 is YNNKEL in the germline V gene (reference sequence). The V end was cut by 1 base, the J end by 5 bases, with 11 bases between. The CDR3 spells CASSQGRGWYGYTF. CDR3 bases: TGTGCCAGCAGCCAAGGCAGAGGGTGGTATGGCTACACCTTC.

The chain couples TRBV3-1 (or the pseudogene TRBV3-2) to TRBJ1-4; D gene unclear. CDR1 and CDR2 from the germline V gene are LGHDT and YNNKEL (reference sequence). V lost 0 bases and J lost 8, with 10 bases in between. This CDR3 spans 14 amino acids. The DNA for the CDR3 is TGTGCCAGCAGCCAAGATACGAGAAGGGAAAAACTGTTTTTT. Protein sequence: CASSQDTRREKLFF.

The gene calls are TRBV7-8 and TRBJ2-2; D is perhaps TRBD2 (6 bases). This CDR3 is 15 amino acids long. Trimming left V 2 bases short and J 8 bases short, with 15 bases between. Per the germline V gene, CDR1 is SGHVS and CDR2 is FQNEAQ. CDR3 in DNA: TGTGCCAGCAGCTTATTTGGCCTCGGGGGTGGGGAGCTGTTTTTT. Protein sequence: CASSLFGLGGGELFF.

The genes are TRBV6-5 and TRBJ1-6, with D maybe TRBD1 (5 bases). This CDR3 has 14 residues. Germline CDR1 reads MNHEY; CDR2 reads SVGAGI. V lost 4 bases, J lost 7 bases, and 11 bases lay in between. Written as DNA, the CDR3 is TGTGCCAGCAGTTTTACCAGGGCGAATTCACCCCTCCACTTT. This gives the protein CASSFTRANSPLHF.

This chain joins TRBV6-1 and TRBJ1-1; D call uncertain. Germline loops: CDR1 MNHNS, CDR2 SASEGT. Deletions cut 2 bases from V and 3 bases from J, with 10 bases between. This CDR3 region has 14 residues. DNA for the CDR3: TGTGCCAGCAGTGAATACAGCACTGACACTGAAGCTTTCTTT. It encodes CASSEYSTDTEAFF.

This rearrangement joins TRBV5-1 to TRBJ2-3; maybe TRBD2 (5 bases). Germline V gene sequence: CDR1 SGHRS, CDR2 YFSETQ. The CDR3 spans 16 residues. V lost 0 bases and J 4 bases, leaving 15 bases between the germline ends. The CDR3 loop reads CASSLAPASQADTQYF. Written as DNA, the CDR3 is TGCGCCAGCAGCTTGGCCCCGGCTAGCCAGGCAGATACGCAGTATTTT. Looking up the rest from reference TRBV5-1 and TRBJ2-3 gives the full variable domain: KAGVTQTPRYLIKTRGQQVTLSCSPISGHRSVSWYQQTPGQGLQFLFEYFSETQRNKGNFPGRFSGRQFSNSRSEMNVSTLELGDSALYLCASSLAPASQADTQYFGPGTRLTVL.

This chain uses TRBV27 with TRBJ1-5, with no clear D. The CDR3 covers 12 residues. CDR1 and CDR2 (germline): MNHEY, SMNVEV (reference sequence). The germline V and J ends were trimmed by 4 bases and 6 bases, with 7 bases remaining between them. CDR3 DNA: TGTGCCAGCAGTTATATGGGTCAGCCCCAGCATTTT. Encoded protein: CASSYMGQPQHF.

This chain joins TRBV7-4 and TRBJ2-7; possible D gene TRBD1, 6 bases. Between the trimmed V and J ends, which lost 5 bases and 3 bases, there was a span of 20 bases. The CDR3 is 16 residues long. Germline V gene lookup returns CDR1 SGHVT and CDR2 SQSDAQ. The CDR3 nucleotides read TGTGCCAGCAGCCCCCAGTGGGGCAGGGACAACTACGAGCAGTACTTC. Its protein is CASSPQWGRDNYEQYF.

This chain uses TRBV24-1 with TRBJ2-3, with 7 bases that match TRBD1. V gave up 3 bases and J gave up 4 bases; unmatched junction bases: 6. Germline lookup yields CDR1 KGHDR and CDR2 SFDVKD. The CDR3 consists of 15 residues. The CDR3 bases are TGTGCCACCAGTGATCCGACAGGGACGGCAGATACGCAGTATTTT. Translating gives CATSDPTGTADTQYF.

The rearrangement joins TRBV19 to TRBJ1-2; 7 bases are shared with TRBD1. CDR3 length: 14 residues. V lost 6 bases, J lost 3 bases, and 7 bases stayed unmatched. Germline V gene lookup returns CDR1 LNHDA and CDR2 SQIVND (reference sequence). The CDR3 nucleotides read TGTGCCAGTAGATTGACAGGGACTCACTATGGCTACACCTTC. It specifies CASRLTGTHYGYTF.

The CDR3 coding sequence is TGCAGTGCTAGTGGGCAGGGGGCACGTCCCTATAATTCACCCCTCCACTTT. It translates to CSASGQGARPYNSPLHF. This chain uses TRBV20-1 with TRBJ1-6, with 8 bases aligning to TRBD1. The CDR3 consists of 17 residues. With V trimmed by 3 bases and J by 2 bases, 9 bases remained unmatched. CDR1 is DFQATT, CDR2 SNEGSKA, per germline (reference sequence).